Detailed here is one T cell receptor (beta chain). Antigen specificity is unknown. Clones were read by immunoSEQ multiplex PCR, and TCRdb kept only the in-frame ones, dropping some. The sample records around 24,000 clones, 93% being singletons. The data were obtained in a study of a mutant IDH1 vaccine in newly diagnosed glioma. Background on the study: Treated patients showed a male proportion of about 60%, a female proportion of about 40%, and a mean age of roughly 40 years. Most patients had received both radiotherapy and temozolomide, the prior options being radiotherapy, temozolomide, or both. Findings of the study overall: Immune responses arising from the vaccine appeared in just under 95% of patients.

From germline, CDR1 is SGHTA and CDR2 FQGNSA. Trimming removed 5 bases from V and 2 bases from J; junction bases left unmatched: 3. There are 15 residues in the CDR3. Time point reported: baseline, week 1 (first vaccination visit). Stated treatment: pre-vaccination baseline after standard-of-care therapy. New WHO grade 3 or 4 astrocytomas that were IDH1-mutant and ATRX-lost had been found in donors. This receptor was taken from a middle-aged man with glioma. Here the sequenced sample was PBMCs, taken from a glioma patient treated with radiotherapy, temozolomide or both. This chain uses TRBV7-2 with TRBJ1-5; 10 bases are a match to TRBD1. CDR3 coding DNA: TGTGCCAGCAGCCTCGGGACAGGGGGCAATCAGCCCCAGCATTTT. This translates into CASSLGTGGNQPQHF.